The rows below give T cell receptor beta chains drawn from one sample of a study of beta chain features in type 1 diabetes. The table came from immunoSEQ multiplex PCR; TCRdb's copy has only in-frame clones and leaves some out. The table lists about 620,000 clones, around 15% of them singletons. The material sequenced was naive CD4+ T cells from blood. Source of these receptors: a man between 18 and 29 years old in good health. Each CDR3 is given with its conserved first and last residue. D genes are given only for firm matches. Only part of the rows carry a size: once, few, many, or a class if the clone is expanded.

d_call: TRBD1
clone_size: NA
v_call: TRBV2
j_call: TRBJ1-1
cdr3_aa: CARTGARGTEAFF
cdr3_nt: TGTGCCAGAACAGGGGCGAGAGGAACTGAAGCTTTCTTT

d_call: NA
clone_size: NA
v_call: TRBV5-1
j_call: TRBJ2-5
cdr3_aa: CASSPYQETQYF
cdr3_nt: TGCGCCAGCAGCCCGTACCAAGAGACCCAGTACTTC

d_call: TRBD1
clone_size: NA
v_call: TRBV18
j_call: TRBJ2-7
cdr3_aa: CASSPSQTGFPYEQYF
cdr3_nt: TGTGCCAGCTCACCAAGCCAGACAGGGTTCCCGTACGAGCAGTACTTC

d_call: NA
clone_size: few
v_call: TRBV7-2
j_call: TRBJ2-7
cdr3_aa: CASSLLSGVIKNTYEQYF
cdr3_nt: TGTGCCAGCAGCTTATTGAGCGGCGTCATAAAAAATACCTACGAGCAGTACTTC

d_call: NA
clone_size: NA
v_call: TRBV2
j_call: TRBJ1-2
cdr3_aa: CASSEISGKGSGYTF
cdr3_nt: TGTGCCAGCAGTGAAATTAGTGGAAAAGGGTCTGGCTACACCTTC

d_call: TRBD1
clone_size: few
v_call: TRBV4-2
j_call: TRBJ1-5
cdr3_aa: CASSQVDRAGQPQHF
cdr3_nt: TGTGCCAGCAGCCAAGTGGACAGGGCGGGTCAGCCCCAGCATTTT

d_call: TRBD1
clone_size: few
v_call: TRBV6-5
j_call: TRBJ2-1
cdr3_aa: CASSSGTGNYNEQFF
cdr3_nt: TGTGCCAGCAGTTCCGGGACAGGGAACTACAATGAGCAGTTCTTC

d_call: NA
clone_size: few
v_call: TRBV10-3
j_call: TRBJ1-1
cdr3_aa: CAISGLGGNTEAFF
cdr3_nt: TGTGCCATCAGTGGTCTAGGGGGGAACACTGAAGCTTTCTTT

d_call: NA
clone_size: few
v_call: TRBV6-6
j_call: TRBJ1-5
cdr3_aa: CASIWGFNQPQHF
cdr3_nt: TGTGCCAGCATTTGGGGGTTCAATCAGCCCCAGCATTTT

d_call: TRBD1
clone_size: few
v_call: TRBV7-9
j_call: TRBJ2-7
cdr3_aa: CASSLIGQGEQYF
cdr3_nt: TGTGCCAGCAGCCTTATCGGACAGGGCGAGCAGTACTTC

d_call: NA
clone_size: NA
v_call: TRBV15
j_call: TRBJ2-1
cdr3_aa: CATSRDLGRAANNEQFF
cdr3_nt: TGTGCCACCAGCAGAGATCTCGGCAGGGCTGCAAACAATGAGCAGTTCTTC